This TCR beta chain was observed in a study of regulatory T cells in long-lasting Graves disease. Described time point: newly diagnosed GD, antithyroid drugs for less than 3 months. From RNA extracted from PBMCs, the TCR library was made. Libraries of TCR beta came from iRepertoire HTBI primers plus Arm-PCR of CDR3 regions. TCRdb redid the calling of the multiplex PCR reads with MiXCR, one entry per CDR3 protein. This table has about 470,000 distinct CDR3 sequences, 15% appearing once. This clonotype was detected many times. The CDR3 runs 17 residues. With 5 bases clipped from V and 7 bases from J, the junction kept 19 bases outside the gene matches. These data were likewise used in another study, on T cells in Graves' hyperthyroidism and ophthalmopathy. That source notes: In blood, most of the thyroid clonotypes expanded above 0.001 were also present.

The material sequenced was peripheral blood mononuclear cells (PBMCs), taken at new diagnosis, from a patient treated with antithyroid drugs. The chain couples TRBV12-3 or TRBV12-4 to TRBJ1-1; 7 positions agree with TRBD1. This TCR was recovered from a woman aged 25-40 years with Graves disease. CDR3 in amino acids: CASSPSFADRAVGEAFF. Here the CDR3 DNA reads TGTGCCAGCAGTCCCTCCTTCGCAGACAGGGCTGTTGGTGAAGCTTTCTTT.